This TCR beta chain was profiled in a study of CD4 T cells in relation to SARS-CoV-2 and coronaviruses. In the study overall: TCR beta CDR3s were sequenced after approximately ten-day antigen culture of PBMCs.

Unexposed donor CD4+ T cells date from about 2011-2018, before the COVID-19 pandemic. CD4+ T cells were isolated from the cells after around 9 days of culture. Measured with immunoSEQ multiplex PCR; TCRdb has only the in-frame clones, and not every one. The sample includes around 16,000 clones, roughly 72% seen only once; the top ten take about 30%. About this clone: Its antigen is not identified.

The CDR3 extends over 15 amino acids. The V end lost 5 bases, the J end lost 5 bases, and 16 bases lay between the germline ends. Germline assignment: CDR1 SGHVS and CDR2 FQNEAQ. Sequenced input: CD4+ T cells from PBMCs, cultured in vitro. The gene calls are TRBV7-8 and TRBJ2-4, with a possible D match to TRBD2 (6 bases). This TCR came from a human donor in good health. The CDR3 reads CASSRGRGAENIQYF. CDR3 coding DNA: TGTGCCAGCAGCCGAGGGCGGGGTGCGGAAAACATTCAGTACTTC. Together with reference TRBV7-8 and TRBJ2-4, the CDR3 gives the full variable domain: GAGVSQSPRYKVAKRGQDVALRCDPISGHVSLFWYQQALGQGPEFLTYFQNEAQLDKSGLPSDRFFAERPEGSVSTLKIQRTQQEDSAVYLCASSRGRGAENIQYFGAGTRLSVL.